The 3 T cell receptor beta chains below come from one sample, sequenced in a study of CD8+ T cells in alopecia areata. Indicated treatment: oral pan-JAK inhibitor, 5-10 mg twice daily. Following extraction, RNA underwent reverse transcription to cDNA, which served as the sequencing template. Data came from immunoSEQ multiplex PCR; TCRdb stores just in-frame clones and leaves some out. The sample shows about 200,000 clones, roughly 60% of them seen only once. Sample: CD4+ T cells sorted from blood, taken at week 24, from a patient treated with tofacitinib. The receptors originated from a human donor with alopecia areata.

Only a few counts were recorded for this clone. This sequence joins TRBV2 and TRBJ2-5; 7 positions agree with TRBD2. CDR1 SNHLY and CDR2 FYNNEI come from the germline V gene. The CDR3 is made up of 14 amino acids. Trimming at V came to 4 bases and at J to 3 bases, leaving 5 bases not matched to a gene. CDR3 DNA: TGTGCCAGCAGTGCTCCGAGCGGGGAAGAGACCCAGTACTTC. The encoded protein is CASSAPSGEETQYF.

This chain uses TRBV7-8 with TRBJ1-1; D is perhaps TRBD1 (6 bases). The CDR3 covers 15 residues. Germline CDR1 and CDR2: SGHVS and FQNEAQ. Trimming stripped 2 bases from V and 4 bases from J, with 14 bases between. Written as DNA, the CDR3 is TGTGCCAGCAGCTTACGCCGGGACAAGGGCACTGAAGCTTTCTTT. It codes for CASSLRRDKGTEAFF. Together with reference TRBV7-8 and TRBJ1-1, the CDR3 gives the full variable domain: GAGVSQSPRYKVAKRGQDVALRCDPISGHVSLFWYQQALGQGPEFLTYFQNEAQLDKSGLPSDRFFAERPEGSVSTLKIQRTQQEDSAVYLCASSLRRDKGTEAFFGQGTRLTVV.

The V and J genes are TRBV27 and TRBJ2-5; 8 nucleotides match TRBD2. From germline, CDR1 is MNHEY and CDR2 SMNVEV (reference sequence). V lost 6 bases, J lost 4 bases, and 10 bases stayed unmatched. The CDR3 consists of 15 residues. CDR3 bases: TGTGCCAGCAGCGACCGCCGGGGGGGCGGAGAGACCCAGTACTTC. It encodes CASSDRRGGGETQYF.